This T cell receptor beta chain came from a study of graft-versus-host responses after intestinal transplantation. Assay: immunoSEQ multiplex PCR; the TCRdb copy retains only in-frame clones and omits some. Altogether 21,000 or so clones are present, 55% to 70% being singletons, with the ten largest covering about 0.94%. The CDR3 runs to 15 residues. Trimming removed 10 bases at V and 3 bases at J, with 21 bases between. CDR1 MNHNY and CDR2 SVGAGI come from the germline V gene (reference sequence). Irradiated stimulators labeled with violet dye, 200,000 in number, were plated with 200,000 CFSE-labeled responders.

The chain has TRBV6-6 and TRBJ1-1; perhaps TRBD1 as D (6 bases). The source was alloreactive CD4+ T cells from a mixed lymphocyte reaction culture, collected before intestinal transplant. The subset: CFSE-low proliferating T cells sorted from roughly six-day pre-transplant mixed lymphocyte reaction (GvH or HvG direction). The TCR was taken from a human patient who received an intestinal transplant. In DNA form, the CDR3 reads TGTGCCACCCAAGACTGGGGGCGAGGGTACACTGAAGCTTTCTTT. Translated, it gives CATQDWGRGYTEAFF.